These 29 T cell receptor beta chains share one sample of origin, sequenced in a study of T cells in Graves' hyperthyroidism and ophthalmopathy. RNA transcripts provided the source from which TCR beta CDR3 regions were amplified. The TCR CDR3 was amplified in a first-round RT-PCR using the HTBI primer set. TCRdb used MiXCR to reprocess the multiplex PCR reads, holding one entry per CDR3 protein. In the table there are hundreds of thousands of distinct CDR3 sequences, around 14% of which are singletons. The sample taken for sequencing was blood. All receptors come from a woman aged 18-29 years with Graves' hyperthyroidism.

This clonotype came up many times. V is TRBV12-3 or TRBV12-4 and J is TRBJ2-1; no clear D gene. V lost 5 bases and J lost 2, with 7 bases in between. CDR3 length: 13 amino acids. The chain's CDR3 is CASSLSTYNEQFF. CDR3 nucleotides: TGTGCCAGCAGTCTGTCGACCTACAATGAGCAGTTCTTC.

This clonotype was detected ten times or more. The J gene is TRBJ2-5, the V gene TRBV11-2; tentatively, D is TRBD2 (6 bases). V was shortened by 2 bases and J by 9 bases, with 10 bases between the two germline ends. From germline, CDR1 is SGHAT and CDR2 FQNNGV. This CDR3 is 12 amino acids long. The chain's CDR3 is CASSLQRRAQYF. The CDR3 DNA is TGTGCCAGCAGCTTACAAAGGAGGGCCCAGTACTTC.

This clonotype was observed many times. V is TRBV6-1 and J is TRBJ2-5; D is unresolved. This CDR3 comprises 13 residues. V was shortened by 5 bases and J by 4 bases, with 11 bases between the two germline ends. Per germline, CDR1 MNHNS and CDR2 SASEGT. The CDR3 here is CASSSPRRETQYF. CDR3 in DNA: TGTGCCAGCAGTTCCCCGAGAAGAGAGACCCAGTACTTC.

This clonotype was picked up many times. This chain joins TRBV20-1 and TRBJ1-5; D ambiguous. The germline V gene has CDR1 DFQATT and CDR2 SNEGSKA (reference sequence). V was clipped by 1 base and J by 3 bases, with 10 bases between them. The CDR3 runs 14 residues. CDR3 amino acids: CSARVGKYNQPQHF. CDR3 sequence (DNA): TGCAGTGCTAGAGTGGGGAAATACAATCAGCCCCAGCATTTT.

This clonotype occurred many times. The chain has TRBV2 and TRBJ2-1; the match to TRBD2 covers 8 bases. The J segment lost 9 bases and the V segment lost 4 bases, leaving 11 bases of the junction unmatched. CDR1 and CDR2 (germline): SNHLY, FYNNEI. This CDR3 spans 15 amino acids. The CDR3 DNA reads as TGTGCCAGCAGTGGGCAAGCGGGAGTACGGTCTGAGCAGTTCTTC. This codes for CASSGQAGVRSEQFF.

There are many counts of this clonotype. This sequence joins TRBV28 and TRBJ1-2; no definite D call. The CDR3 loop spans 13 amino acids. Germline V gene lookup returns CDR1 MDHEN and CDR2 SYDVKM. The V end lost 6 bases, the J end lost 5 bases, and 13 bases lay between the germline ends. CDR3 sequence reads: CASSLNAGYGYTF. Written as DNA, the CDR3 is TGTGCCAGCAGCCTAAATGCGGGTTATGGCTACACCTTC.

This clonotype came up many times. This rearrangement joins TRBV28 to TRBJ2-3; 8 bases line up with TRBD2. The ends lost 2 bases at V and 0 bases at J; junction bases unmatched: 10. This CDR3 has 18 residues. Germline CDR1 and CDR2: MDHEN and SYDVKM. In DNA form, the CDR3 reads TGTGCCAGCAGTTTAACGGCGGGGGGACTCGTGAGCACAGATACGCAGTATTTT. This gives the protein CASSLTAGGLVSTDTQYF.

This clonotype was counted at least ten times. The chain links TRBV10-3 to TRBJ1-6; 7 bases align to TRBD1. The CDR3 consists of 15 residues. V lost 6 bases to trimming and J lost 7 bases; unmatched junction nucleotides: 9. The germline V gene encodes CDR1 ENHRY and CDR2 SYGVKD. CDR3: CAISPGTAQNSPLHF. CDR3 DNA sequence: TGTGCCATCAGCCCTGGGACAGCGCAGAATTCACCCCTCCACTTT.

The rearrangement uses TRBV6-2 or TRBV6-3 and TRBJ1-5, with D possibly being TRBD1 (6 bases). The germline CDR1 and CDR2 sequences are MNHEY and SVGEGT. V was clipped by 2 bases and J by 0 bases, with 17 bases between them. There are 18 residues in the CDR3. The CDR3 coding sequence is TGTGCCAGCAGTTACGACCTTAAGTGGGGACATAGCAATCAGCCCCAGCATTTT. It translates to CASSYDLKWGHSNQPQHF.

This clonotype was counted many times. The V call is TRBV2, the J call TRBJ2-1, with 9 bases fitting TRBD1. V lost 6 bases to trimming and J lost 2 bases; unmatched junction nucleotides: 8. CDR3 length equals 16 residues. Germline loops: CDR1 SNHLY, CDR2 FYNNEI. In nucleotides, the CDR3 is TGTGCCAGCAGACCCTCCGGGACAGGGACCTACAATGAGCAGTTCTTC. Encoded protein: CASRPSGTGTYNEQFF.

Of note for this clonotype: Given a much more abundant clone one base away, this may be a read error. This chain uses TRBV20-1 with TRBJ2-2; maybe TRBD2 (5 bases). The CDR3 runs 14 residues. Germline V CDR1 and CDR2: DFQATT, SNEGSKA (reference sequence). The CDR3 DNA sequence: TGCAGTGCTAGGAGGCCTTCGAACACCGGGGAGCCGTTTTTT. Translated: CSARRPSNTGEPFF.

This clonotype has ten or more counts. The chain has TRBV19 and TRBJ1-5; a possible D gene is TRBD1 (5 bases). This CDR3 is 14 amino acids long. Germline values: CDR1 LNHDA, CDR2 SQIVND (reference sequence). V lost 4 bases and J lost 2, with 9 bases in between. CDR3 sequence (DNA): TGTGCCAGTAGTAGGAGGGACGGCAATCAGCCCCAGCATTTT. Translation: CASSRRDGNQPQHF.

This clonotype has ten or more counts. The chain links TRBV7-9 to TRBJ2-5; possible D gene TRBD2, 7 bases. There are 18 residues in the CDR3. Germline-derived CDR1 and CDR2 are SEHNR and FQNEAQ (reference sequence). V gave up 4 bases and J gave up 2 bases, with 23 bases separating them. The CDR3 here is CASSSPTLGGRFQETQYF. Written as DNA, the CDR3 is TGTGCCAGCAGCTCACCCACTCTCGGGGGGCGGTTTCAAGAGACCCAGTACTTC.

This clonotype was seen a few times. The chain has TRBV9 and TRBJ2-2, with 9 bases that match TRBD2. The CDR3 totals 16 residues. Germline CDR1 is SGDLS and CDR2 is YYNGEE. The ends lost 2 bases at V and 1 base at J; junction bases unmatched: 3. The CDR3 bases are TGTGCCAGCAGCGTGGGTAGCGGGAGGAACACCGGGGAGCTGTTTTTT. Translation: CASSVGSGRNTGELFF.

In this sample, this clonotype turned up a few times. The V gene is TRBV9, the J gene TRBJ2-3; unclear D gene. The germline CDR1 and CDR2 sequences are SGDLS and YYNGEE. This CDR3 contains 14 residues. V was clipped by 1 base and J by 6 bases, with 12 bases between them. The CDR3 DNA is TGTGCCAGCAGCGTAAAAGGGTATGGGGATACGCAGTATTTT. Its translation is CASSVKGYGDTQYF.

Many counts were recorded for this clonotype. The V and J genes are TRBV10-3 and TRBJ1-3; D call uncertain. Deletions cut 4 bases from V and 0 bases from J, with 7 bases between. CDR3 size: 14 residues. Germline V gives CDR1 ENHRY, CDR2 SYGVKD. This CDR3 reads CAISGRDSGNTIYF. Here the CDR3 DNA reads TGTGCCATCAGTGGCCGGGACTCTGGAAACACCATATATTTT.

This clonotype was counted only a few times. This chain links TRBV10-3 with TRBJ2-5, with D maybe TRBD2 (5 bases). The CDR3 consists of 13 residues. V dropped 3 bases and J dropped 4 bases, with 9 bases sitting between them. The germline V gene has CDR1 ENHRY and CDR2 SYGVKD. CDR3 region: CAISETSLETQYF. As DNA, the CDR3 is TGTGCCATCAGTGAAACTAGTTTAGAGACCCAGTACTTC.

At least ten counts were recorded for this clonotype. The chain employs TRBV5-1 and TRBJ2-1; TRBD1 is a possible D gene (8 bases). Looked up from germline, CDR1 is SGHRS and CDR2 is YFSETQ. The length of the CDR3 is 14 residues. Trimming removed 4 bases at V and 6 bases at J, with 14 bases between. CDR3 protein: CASSGGGQVNEQFF. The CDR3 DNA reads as TGCGCCAGCAGCGGGGGGGGACAGGTCAATGAGCAGTTCTTC.

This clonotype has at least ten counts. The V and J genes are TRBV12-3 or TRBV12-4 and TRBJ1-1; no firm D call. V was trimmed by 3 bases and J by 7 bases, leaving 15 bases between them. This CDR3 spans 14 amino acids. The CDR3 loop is CASSFDFPSSEAFF. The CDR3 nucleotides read TGTGCCAGCAGTTTCGACTTTCCAAGCAGTGAAGCTTTCTTT.

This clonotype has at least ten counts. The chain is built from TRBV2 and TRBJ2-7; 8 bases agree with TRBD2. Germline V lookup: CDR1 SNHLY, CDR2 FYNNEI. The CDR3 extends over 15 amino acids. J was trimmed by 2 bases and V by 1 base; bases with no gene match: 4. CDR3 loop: CASSEGAGGTYEQYF. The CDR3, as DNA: TGTGCCAGCAGTGAAGGCGCGGGGGGTACCTACGAGCAGTACTTC.

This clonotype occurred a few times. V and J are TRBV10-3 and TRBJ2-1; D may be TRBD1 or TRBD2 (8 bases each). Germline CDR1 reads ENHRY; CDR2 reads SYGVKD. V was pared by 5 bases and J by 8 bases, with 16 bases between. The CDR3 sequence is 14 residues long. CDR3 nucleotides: TGTGCCATCAGTCGACAGGGGCGGGAGGATGAGCAGTTCTTC. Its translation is CAISRQGREDEQFF.

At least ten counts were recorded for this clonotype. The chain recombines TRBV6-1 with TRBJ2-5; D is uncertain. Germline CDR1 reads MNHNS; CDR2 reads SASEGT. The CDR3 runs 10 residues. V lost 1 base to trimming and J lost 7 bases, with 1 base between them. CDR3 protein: CASSEGTQYF. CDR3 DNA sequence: TGTGCCAGCAGTGAAGGGACCCAGTACTTC.

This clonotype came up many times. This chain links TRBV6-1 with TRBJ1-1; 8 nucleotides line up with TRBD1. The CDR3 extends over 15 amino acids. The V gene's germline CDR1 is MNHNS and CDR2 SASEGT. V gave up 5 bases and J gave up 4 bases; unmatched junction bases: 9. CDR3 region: CASSYPGQGGTEAFF. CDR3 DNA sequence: TGTGCCAGCAGTTACCCCGGACAGGGTGGCACTGAAGCTTTCTTT.

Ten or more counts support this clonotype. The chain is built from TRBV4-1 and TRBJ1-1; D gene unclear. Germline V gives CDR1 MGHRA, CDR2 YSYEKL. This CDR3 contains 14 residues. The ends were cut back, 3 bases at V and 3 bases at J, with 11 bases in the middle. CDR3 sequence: CASSQGRWDTEAFF. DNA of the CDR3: TGCGCCAGCAGCCAGGGAAGGTGGGACACTGAAGCTTTCTTT.

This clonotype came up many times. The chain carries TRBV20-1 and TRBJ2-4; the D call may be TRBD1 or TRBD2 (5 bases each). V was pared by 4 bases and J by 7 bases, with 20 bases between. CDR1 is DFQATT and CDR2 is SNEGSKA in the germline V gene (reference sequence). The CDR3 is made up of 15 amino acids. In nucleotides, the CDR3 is TGCAGTGCTATCACCAGTCCCGGGACGGGGAACATTCAGTACTTC. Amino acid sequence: CSAITSPGTGNIQYF.

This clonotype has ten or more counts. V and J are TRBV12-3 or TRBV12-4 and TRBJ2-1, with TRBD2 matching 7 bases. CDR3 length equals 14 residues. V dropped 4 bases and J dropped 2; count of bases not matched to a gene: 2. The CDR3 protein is CASSWAGAYNEQFF. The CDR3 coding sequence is TGTGCCAGCAGTTGGGCGGGGGCCTACAATGAGCAGTTCTTC.

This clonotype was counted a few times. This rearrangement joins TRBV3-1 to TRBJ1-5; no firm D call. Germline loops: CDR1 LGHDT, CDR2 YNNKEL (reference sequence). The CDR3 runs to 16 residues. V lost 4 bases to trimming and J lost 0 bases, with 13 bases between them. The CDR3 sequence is CASSPSGAHSNQPQHF. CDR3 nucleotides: TGTGCCAGCAGCCCCTCGGGAGCCCATAGCAATCAGCCCCAGCATTTT.

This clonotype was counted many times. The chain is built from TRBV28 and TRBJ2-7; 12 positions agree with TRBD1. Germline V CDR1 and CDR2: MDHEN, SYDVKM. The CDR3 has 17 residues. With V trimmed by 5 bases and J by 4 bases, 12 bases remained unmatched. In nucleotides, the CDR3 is TGTGCCAGCAGTCCGCATCCCGGGACAGGGGGCGCTTACGAGCAGTACTTC. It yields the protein CASSPHPGTGGAYEQYF. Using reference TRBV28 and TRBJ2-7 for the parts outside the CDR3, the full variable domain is DVKVTQSSRYLVKRTGEKVFLECVQDMDHENMFWYRQDPGLGLRLIYFSYDVKMKEKGDIPEGYSVSREKKERFSLILESASTNQTSMYLCASSPHPGTGGAYEQYFGPGTRLTVT.

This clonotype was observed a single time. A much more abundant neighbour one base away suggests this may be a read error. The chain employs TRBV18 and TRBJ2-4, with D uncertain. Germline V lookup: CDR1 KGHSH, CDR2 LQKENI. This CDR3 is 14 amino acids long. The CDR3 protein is CASPPAVAKNIQYF. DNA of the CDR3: TGTGCCAGCCCACCTGCGGTAGCCAAAAACATTCAGTACTTC.